This record covers a single T cell receptor (beta chain). What it binds is not known. It may be a read error: a sequence one base away is much more abundant. TCRdb called the PCR reads again in MiXCR, with one record for every CDR3 protein. The sample records about 640,000 distinct CDR3 sequences, about 20% being singletons. The sample is drawn from a study of molecular identifiers for immune sequencing clone quantification. The study, taken as a whole, reports: A shared barcode on identical TCR molecules could lead to underestimated sizes for highly expanded clones.

The authors sorted naive CD8 T cells as CD8+CD4-CCR7+CD45RA+. This CDR3 contains 13 residues. CDR1 is DFQATT, CDR2 SNEGSKA, per germline (reference sequence). V is TRBV20-1 and J is TRBJ2-7; D gene ambiguous. Specimen: naive CD8+ T cells from blood, with Jurkat cell RNA spiked in. Subset given: FACS-sorted CD8+CD4-CCR7+CD45RA+ naive T cells. The clonotype was recovered from a human donor in good health. Some libraries in this study had Jurkat cell RNA spiked in. DNA for the CDR3: TGCGGTGCTAGAGTCCTAAGCTCCTACGAGCAGTACTTC. This translates into CGARVLSSYEQYF.